This T cell receptor beta chain was documented in a study of cytomegalovirus exposure and HLA in healthy donors. About the study: The 90 to 150 validation repertoires, a later analysis reported, used the same platform as the 666 first-cohort repertoires.

Germline CDR1 reads SSHAT; CDR2 reads FNYEAQ (reference sequence). The CDR3 extends over 13 amino acids. To note about this clone: Mismatch with germline at one junction end may stem from a read error.

Here immunoSEQ multiplex PCR was the method, and the copy in TCRdb shows in-frame clones only, minus some. Of more than 250,000 clones listed, more than 80% are singletons. The receptor comes from a young woman in good health and CMV-seronegative. The rearrangement joins TRBV7-7 to TRBJ2-7, with 7 nucleotides matching TRBD2. Source material: PBMCs. CDR3 bases: TGTGCTAGCAGCTCGGCCCCTAGCGGCGAGCAGTACTTC. This codes for CASSSAPSGEQYF.